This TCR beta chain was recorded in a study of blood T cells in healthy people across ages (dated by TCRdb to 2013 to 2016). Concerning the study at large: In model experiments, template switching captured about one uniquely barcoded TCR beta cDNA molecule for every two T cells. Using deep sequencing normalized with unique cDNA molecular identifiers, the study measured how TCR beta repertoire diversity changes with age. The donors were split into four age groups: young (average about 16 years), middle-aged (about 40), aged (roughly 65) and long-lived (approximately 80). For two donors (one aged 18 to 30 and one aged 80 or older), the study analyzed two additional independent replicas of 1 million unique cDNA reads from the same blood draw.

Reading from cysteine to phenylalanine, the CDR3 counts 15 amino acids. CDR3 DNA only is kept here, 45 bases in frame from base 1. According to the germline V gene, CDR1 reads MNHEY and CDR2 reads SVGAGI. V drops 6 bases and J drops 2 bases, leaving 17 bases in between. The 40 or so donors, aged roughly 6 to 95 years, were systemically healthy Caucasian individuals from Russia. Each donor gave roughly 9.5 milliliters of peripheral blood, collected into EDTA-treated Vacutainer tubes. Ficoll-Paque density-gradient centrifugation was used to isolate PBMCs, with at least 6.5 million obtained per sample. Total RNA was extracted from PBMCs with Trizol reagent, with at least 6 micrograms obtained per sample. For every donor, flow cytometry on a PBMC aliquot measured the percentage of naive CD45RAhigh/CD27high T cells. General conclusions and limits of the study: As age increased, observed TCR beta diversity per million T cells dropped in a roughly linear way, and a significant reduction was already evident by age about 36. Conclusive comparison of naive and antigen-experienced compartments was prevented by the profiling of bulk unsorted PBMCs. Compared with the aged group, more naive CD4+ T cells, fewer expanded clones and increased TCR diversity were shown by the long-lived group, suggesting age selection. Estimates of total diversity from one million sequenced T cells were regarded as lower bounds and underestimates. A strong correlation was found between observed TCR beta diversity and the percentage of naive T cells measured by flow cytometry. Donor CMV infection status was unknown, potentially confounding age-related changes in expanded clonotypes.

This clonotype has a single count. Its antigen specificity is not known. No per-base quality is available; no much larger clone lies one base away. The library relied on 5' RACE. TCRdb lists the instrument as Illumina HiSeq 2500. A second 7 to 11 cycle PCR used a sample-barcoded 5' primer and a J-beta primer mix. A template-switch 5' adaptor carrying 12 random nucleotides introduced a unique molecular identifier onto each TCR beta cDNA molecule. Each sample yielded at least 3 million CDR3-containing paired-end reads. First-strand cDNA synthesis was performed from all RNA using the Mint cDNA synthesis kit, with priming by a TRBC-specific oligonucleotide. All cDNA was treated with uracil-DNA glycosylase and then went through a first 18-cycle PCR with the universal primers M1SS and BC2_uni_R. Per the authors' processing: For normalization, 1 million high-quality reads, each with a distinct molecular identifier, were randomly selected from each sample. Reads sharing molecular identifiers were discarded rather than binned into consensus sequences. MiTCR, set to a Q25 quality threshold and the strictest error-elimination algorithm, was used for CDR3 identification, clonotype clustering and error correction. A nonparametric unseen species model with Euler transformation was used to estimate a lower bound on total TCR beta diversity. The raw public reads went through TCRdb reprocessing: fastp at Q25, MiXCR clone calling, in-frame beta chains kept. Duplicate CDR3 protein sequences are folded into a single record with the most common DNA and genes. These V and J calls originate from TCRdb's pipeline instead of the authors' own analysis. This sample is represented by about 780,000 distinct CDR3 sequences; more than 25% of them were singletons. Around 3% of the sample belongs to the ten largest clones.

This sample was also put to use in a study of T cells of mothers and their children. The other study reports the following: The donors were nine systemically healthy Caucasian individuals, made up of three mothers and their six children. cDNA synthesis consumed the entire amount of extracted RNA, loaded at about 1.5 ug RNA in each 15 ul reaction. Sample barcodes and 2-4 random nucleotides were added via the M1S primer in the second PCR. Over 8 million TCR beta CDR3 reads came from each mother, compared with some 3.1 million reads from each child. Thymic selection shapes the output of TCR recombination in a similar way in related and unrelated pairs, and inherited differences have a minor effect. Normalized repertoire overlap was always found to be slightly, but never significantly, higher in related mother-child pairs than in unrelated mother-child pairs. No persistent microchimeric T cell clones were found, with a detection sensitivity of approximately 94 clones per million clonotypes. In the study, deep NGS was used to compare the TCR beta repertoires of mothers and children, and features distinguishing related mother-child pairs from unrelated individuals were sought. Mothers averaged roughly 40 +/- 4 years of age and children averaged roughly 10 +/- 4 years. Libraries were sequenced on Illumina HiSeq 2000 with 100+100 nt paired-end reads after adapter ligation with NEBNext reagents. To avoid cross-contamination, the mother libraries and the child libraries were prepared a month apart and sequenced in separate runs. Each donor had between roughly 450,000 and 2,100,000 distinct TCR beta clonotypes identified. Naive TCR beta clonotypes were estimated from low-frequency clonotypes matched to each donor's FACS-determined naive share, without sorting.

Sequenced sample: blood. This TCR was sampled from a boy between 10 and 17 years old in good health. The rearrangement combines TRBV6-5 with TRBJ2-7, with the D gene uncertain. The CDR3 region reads CASRRGPFGTYEQYF. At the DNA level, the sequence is TGTGCCAGCAGGCGAGGACCCTTTGGGACCTACGAGCAGTACTTC.